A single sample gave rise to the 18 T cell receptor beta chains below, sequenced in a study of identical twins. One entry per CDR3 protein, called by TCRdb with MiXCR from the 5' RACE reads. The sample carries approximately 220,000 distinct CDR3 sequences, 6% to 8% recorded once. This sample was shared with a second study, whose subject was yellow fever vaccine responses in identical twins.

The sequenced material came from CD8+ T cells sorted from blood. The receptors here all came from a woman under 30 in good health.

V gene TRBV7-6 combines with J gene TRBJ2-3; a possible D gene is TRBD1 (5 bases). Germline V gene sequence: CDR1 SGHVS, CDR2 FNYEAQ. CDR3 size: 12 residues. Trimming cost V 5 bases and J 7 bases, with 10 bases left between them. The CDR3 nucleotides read TGTGCCAGCAGCCCCGGACAATATACGCAGTATTTT. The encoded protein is CASSPGQYTQYF.

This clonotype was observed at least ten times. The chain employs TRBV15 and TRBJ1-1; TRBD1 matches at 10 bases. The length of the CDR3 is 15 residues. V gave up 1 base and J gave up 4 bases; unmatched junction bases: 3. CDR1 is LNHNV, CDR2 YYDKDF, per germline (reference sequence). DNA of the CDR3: TGTGCCACCAGCAGAGGGACAGGGGGTGGCACTGAAGCTTTCTTT. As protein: CATSRGTGGGTEAFF. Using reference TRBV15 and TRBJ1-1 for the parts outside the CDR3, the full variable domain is DAMVIQNPRYQVTQFGKPVTLSCSQTLNHNVMYWYQQKSSQAPKLLFHYYDKDFNNEADTPDNFQSRRPNTSFCFLDIRSPGLGDTAMYLCATSRGTGGGTEAFFGQGTRLTVV.

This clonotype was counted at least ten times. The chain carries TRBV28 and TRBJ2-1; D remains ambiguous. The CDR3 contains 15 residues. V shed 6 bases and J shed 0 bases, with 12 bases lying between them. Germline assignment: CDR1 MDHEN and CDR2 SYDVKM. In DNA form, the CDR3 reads TGTGCCAGCAGGCCCGGGTCTAGCTCCTACAATGAGCAGTTCTTC. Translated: CASRPGSSSYNEQFF. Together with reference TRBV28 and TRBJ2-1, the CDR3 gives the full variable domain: DVKVTQSSRYLVKRTGEKVFLECVQDMDHENMFWYRQDPGLGLRLIYFSYDVKMKEKGDIPEGYSVSREKKERFSLILESASTNQTSMYLCASRPGSSSYNEQFFGPGTRLTVL.

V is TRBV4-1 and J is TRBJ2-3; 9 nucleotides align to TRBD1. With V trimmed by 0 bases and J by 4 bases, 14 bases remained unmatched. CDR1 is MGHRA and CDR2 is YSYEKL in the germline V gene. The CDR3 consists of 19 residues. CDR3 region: CASSQDRATGTGRPDTQYF. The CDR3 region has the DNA TGCGCCAGCAGCCAAGATCGGGCCACCGGGACAGGGCGCCCAGATACGCAGTATTTT.

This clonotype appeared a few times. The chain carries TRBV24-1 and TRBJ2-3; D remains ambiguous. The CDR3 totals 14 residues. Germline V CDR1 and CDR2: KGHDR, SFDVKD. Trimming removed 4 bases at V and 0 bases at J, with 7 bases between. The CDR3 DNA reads TGTGCCACCAGTGAGTTGGACAGCACAGATACGCAGTATTTT. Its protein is CATSELDSTDTQYF.

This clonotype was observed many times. The DNA for the CDR3 is TGTGCCAGCAGCTTAGCCAGGGTGCTAATCCCCGGGGAGCTGTTTTTT. This sequence encodes CASSLARVLIPGELFF. V is TRBV7-8 and J is TRBJ2-2; maybe TRBD1 (5 bases). The CDR3 length is 16 residues. The germline gives CDR1 SGHVS, CDR2 FQNEAQ. Between the trimmed V and J ends, which lost 0 bases and 6 bases, there was a span of 14 bases.

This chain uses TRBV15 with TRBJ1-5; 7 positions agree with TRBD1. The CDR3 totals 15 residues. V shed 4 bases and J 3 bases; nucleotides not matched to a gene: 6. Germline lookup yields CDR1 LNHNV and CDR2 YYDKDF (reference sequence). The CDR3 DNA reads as TGTGCCACCAGCAACCCGACAGGGTTCAATCAGCCCCAGCATTTT. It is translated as CATSNPTGFNQPQHF.

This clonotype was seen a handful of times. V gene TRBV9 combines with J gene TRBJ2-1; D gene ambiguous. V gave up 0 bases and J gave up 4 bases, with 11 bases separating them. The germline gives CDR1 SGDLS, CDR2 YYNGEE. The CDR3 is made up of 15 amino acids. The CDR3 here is CASSVAVGGYNEQFF. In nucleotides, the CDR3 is TGTGCCAGCAGCGTAGCTGTGGGTGGATACAATGAGCAGTTCTTC.

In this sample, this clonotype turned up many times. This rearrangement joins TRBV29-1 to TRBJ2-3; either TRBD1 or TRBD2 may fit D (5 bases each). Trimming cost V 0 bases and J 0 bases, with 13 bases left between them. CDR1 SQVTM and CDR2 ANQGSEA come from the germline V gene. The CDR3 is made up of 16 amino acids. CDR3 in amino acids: CSVEDERGASTDTQYF. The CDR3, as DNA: TGCAGCGTTGAAGATGAGAGGGGCGCAAGCACAGATACGCAGTATTTT.

The CDR3, as DNA: TGTGCCAGCAGTTACCCACCTGGGGCTAGCGGGCCTAGCACAGATACGCAGTATTTT. It yields the protein CASSYPPGASGPSTDTQYF. This chain links TRBV6-2 or TRBV6-3 with TRBJ2-3; 8 bases line up with TRBD2. V lost 2 bases and J lost 0; bases outside the gene matches: 13. The CDR3 loop spans 19 amino acids. Germline CDR1 and CDR2: MNHEY and SVGEGT.

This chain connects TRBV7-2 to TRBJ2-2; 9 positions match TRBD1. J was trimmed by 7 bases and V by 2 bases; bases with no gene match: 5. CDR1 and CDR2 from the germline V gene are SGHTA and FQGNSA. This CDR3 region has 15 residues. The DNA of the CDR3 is TGTGCCAGCAGCTTAAAACAGGGGGCGGTCGGGGAGCTGTTTTTT. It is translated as CASSLKQGAVGELFF.

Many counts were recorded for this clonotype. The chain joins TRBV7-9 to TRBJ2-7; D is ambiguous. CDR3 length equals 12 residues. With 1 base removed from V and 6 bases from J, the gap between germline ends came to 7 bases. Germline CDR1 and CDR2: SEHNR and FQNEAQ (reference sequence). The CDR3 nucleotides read TGTGCCAGCAGCTTAGGGGTAGTCGAGCAGTACTTC. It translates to CASSLGVVEQYF.

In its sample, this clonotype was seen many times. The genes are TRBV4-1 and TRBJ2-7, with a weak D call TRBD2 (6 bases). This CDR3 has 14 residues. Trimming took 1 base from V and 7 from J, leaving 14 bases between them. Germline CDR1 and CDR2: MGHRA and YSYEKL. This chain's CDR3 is CASSQVTGVEEQYF. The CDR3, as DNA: TGCGCCAGCAGCCAAGTTACGGGAGTGGAAGAGCAGTACTTC.

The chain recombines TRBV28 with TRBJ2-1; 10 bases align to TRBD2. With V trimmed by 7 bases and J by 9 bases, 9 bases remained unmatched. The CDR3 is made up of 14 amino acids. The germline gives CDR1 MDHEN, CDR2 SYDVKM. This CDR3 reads CASTPAGGSGEQFF. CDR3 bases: TGTGCCAGCACGCCAGCGGGAGGGAGCGGTGAGCAGTTCTTC.

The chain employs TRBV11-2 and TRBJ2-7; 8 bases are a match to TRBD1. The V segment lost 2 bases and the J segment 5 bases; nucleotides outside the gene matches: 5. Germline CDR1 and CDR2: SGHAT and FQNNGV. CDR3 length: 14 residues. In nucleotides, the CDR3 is TGTGCCAGCAGCTTATCCCGGACAGGGCACGAGCAGTACGTC. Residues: CASSLSRTGHEQYV.

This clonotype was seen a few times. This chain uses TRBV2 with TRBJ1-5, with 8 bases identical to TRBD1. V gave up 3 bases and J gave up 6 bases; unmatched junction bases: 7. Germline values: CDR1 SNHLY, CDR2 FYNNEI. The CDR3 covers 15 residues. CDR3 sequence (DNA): TGTGCCAGCAGTGACCCGGACAGGGAAGGTCAGCCCCAGCATTTT. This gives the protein CASSDPDREGQPQHF.

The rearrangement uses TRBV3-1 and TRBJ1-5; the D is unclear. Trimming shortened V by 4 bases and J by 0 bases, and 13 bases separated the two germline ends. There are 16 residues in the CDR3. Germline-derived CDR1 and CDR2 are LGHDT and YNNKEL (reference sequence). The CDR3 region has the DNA TGTGCCAGCAGCCCGGACGGTCCGTATAGCAATCAGCCCCAGCATTTT. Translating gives CASSPDGPYSNQPQHF.

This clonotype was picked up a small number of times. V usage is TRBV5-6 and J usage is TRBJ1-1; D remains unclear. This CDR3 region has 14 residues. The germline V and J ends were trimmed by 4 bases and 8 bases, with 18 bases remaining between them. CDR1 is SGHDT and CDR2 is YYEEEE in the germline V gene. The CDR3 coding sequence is TGTGCCAGCAGCCAACAGTTTTTTCCAGTCGAAGCTTTCTTT. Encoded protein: CASSQQFFPVEAFF. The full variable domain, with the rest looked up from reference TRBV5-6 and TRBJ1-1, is DAGVTQSPTHLIKTRGQQVTLRCSPKSGHDTVSWYQQALGQGPQFIFQYYEEEERQRGNFPDRFSGHQFPNYSSELNVNALLLGDSALYLCASSQQFFPVEAFFGQGTRLTVV.